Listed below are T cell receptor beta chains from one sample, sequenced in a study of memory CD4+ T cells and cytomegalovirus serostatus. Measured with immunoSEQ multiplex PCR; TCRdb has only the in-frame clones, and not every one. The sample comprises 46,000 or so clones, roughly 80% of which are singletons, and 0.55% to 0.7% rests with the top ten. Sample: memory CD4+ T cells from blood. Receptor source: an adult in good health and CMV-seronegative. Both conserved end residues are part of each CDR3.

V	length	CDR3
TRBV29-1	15	CSAPQGLATYNEQFF
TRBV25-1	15	CASSDSAQSTDTQYF
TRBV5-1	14	CASSSGLADTEAFF
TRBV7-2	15	CASSLGRTGGNEQFF
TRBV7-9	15	CASSLGDSTNEKLFF
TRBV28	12	CASSGQVETQYF
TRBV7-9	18	CASSLIPLSVQSNQPQHF
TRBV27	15	CASSTQGFGNSPLHF
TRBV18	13	CASSQKLQGREFF
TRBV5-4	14	CASHEDRVNYGYTF
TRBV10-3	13	CAIRGDRDNEQFF
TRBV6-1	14	CASTLEAGANVLTF
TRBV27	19	CASSFSGAHARSSYNEQFF
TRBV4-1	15	CASSQGGAGQGEQYF
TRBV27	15	CASSPTRLAGETQYF
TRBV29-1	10	CSVGDTEAFF
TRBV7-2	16	CASSTYTGQGNYGYTF
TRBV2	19	CASSEFGIGDGGAPDTQYF
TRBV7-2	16	CASSSVGRSYNSPLHF
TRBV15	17	CATSRELSGRSYSPLHF
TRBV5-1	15	CASSWAQGSTDTQYF
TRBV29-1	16	CNVEDGSGGALDEQFF
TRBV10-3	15	CAISPLQGAGTEAFF
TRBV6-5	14	CASRPQGGDYGYTF
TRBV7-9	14	CASSLEADRDGYTF
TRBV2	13	CASRRTETYEQYF
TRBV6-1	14	CASSEEQRNYGYTF
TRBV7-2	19	CASSLGAGVAGTGSVGYTF
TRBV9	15	CASSVGRSGSSPLHF
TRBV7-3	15	CASMKGRVGTGELFF
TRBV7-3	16	CASSLVGGGPNTEAFF
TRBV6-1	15	CASSPLTGGGNTIYF
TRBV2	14	CASSRTQNNSPLHF
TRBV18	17	CASSPPGLAGNTGELFF
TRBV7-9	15	CASSSSLGDNSPLHF
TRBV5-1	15	CASSLRRLNEETQYF
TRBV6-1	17	CASSVNGGADAYNEQFF
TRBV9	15	CASSVDQGSNSPLHF
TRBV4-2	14	CASSQPGTDYGYTF
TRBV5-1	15	CASKGLASNSYEQYF
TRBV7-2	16	CASSLAGVAMNTEAFF
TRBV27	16	CASRPWTPSGGDTQYF
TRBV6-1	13	CATGSSGANVLTF
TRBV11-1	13	CASSFQGPTEAFF
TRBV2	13	CASALTEYNEQFF
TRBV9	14	CASSVGQKNTEAFF
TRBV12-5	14	CASGLGENNSPLHF
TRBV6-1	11	CASRETAVTFF
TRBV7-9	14	CASNVAGGLETQYF
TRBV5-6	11	CASSWGDTQYF
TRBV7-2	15	CASSPTAGGGSPLHF
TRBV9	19	CASSVALPTVLSSGNTIYF
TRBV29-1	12	CSVDPSSETQYF